This passage covers 15 T cell receptor beta chains from one sample sequenced in a study of blood T cells in healthy people across ages. Sample-barcoded 5' priming and a J-beta primer mix drove a second PCR of about 6 to 12 cycles. One entry per CDR3 protein results from TCRdb running MiXCR on the 5' RACE reads. The table has 1.5 million to 1.9 million distinct CDR3 sequences, under 55% seen once. The source material was blood. Receptors originate from a young woman in good health.

The chain uses TRBV11-2 and TRBJ2-1; 10 positions match TRBD2. Trimming at V came to 5 bases and at J to 1 base, leaving 14 bases not matched to a gene. The germline V gene encodes CDR1 SGHAT and CDR2 FQNNGV. The CDR3 loop spans 19 amino acids. CDR3 sequence reads: CASSGPTLSGRGSYNEQFF. CDR3 nucleotide sequence: TGTGCCAGCAGCGGCCCGACCCTCAGCGGGAGGGGTTCCTACAATGAGCAGTTCTTC.

The CDR3 protein is CASSFLDGRVNEQYF. Written as DNA, the CDR3 is TGCGCCAGCAGCTTTCTGGATGGGCGCGTGAATGAGCAGTACTTC. The chain joins TRBV5-1 to TRBJ2-5; D ambiguous. This CDR3 has 15 amino acids. V lost 2 bases and J lost 11, with 22 bases in between. From germline, CDR1 is SGHRS and CDR2 YFSETQ. Full variable domain (outside the CDR3, taken from reference TRBV5-1 and TRBJ2-5): KAGVTQTPRYLIKTRGQQVTLSCSPISGHRSVSWYQQTPGQGLQFLFEYFSETQRNKGNFPGRFSGRQFSNSRSEMNVSTLELGDSALYLCASSFLDGRVNEQYFGPGTRLLVL.

The chain combines TRBV5-1 with TRBJ1-1; D is unclear. V gave up 6 bases and J gave up 1 base, with 13 bases separating them. The CDR3 extends over 14 amino acids. Per the germline V gene, CDR1 is SGHRS and CDR2 is YFSETQ. CDR3 sequence (DNA): TGCGCCAGCATAAAAGATGAAGAGAACACTGAAGCTTTCTTT. Its protein is CASIKDEENTEAFF.

The chain recombines TRBV7-2 with TRBJ2-2, with 7 bases identical to TRBD2. Unmatched junction bases numbered 7, after V lost 6 bases and J lost 0 bases. CDR1 and CDR2 from the germline V gene are SGHTA and FQGNSA. The CDR3 is 16 amino acids. DNA of the CDR3: TGTGCCAGCAGTCAGGCGCGGGAGTCGAACACCGGGGAGCTGTTTTTT. Translation gives CASSQARESNTGELFF.

The V and J genes are TRBV20-1 and TRBJ2-2; no clear D gene. This CDR3 comprises 12 residues. V lost 6 bases, J lost 3 bases, and 8 bases lay in between. The V gene's germline CDR1 is DFQATT and CDR2 SNEGSKA (reference sequence). The CDR3 coding sequence is TGCAGTGCCCCTCGTGACACCGGGGAGCTGTTTTTT. Protein product: CSAPRDTGELFF.

The genes are TRBV2 and TRBJ1-2; D unclear. The germline V gene has CDR1 SNHLY and CDR2 FYNNEI. Trimming cost V 5 bases and J 0 bases, with 13 bases left between them. The CDR3 sequence is 15 residues long. CDR3 in amino acids: CASSSMKGSNYGYTF. CDR3 DNA: TGTGCCAGCAGTTCCATGAAGGGCTCTAACTATGGCTACACCTTC.

The rearrangement joins TRBV5-4 to TRBJ2-2, with 10 positions matching TRBD1. CDR1 and CDR2 from the germline V gene are SGHNT and YYREEE (reference sequence). The CDR3 is made up of 15 amino acids. The V and J ends lost 0 bases and 6 bases, in that order; junction bases with no gene match: 2. The CDR3 DNA is TGTGCCAGCAGCTTGGGACAGGGGGCTTCCGGGGAGCTGTTTTTT. Residues: CASSLGQGASGELFF. Full variable domain (outside the CDR3, taken from reference TRBV5-4 and TRBJ2-2): ETGVTQSPTHLIKTRGQQVTLRCSSQSGHNTVSWYQQALGQGPQFIFQYYREEENGRGNFPPRFSGLQFPNYSSELNVNALELDDSALYLCASSLGQGASGELFFGEGSRLTVL.

The chain uses TRBV7-2 and TRBJ1-4, with D possibly matching TRBD1 (6 bases). The length of the CDR3 is 16 residues. The V and J ends lost 4 bases and 0 bases respectively, with 12 bases between them. From germline, CDR1 is SGHTA and CDR2 FQGNSA. The DNA for the CDR3 is TGTGCCAGCAGCTACCAGGGGATCGCAACTAATGAAAAACTGTTTTTT. The encoded protein is CASSYQGIATNEKLFF.

The rearrangement joins TRBV20-1 to TRBJ2-3; 12 nucleotides match TRBD2. This CDR3 contains 14 residues. Germline V gene sequence: CDR1 DFQATT, CDR2 SNEGSKA (reference sequence). The V segment lost 5 bases and the J segment 7 bases; nucleotides outside the gene matches: 7. CDR3 DNA: TGCAGTGCTTATCTAGCGGGGGGGCCTAATACGCAGTATTTT. Amino acids: CSAYLAGGPNTQYF.

This chain uses TRBV11-2 with TRBJ2-7; tentative D call: TRBD1 (6 bases). The V end was cut by 5 bases, the J end by 0 bases, with 20 bases between. CDR1 is SGHAT and CDR2 is FQNNGV in the germline V gene. The CDR3 totals 17 residues. DNA of the CDR3: TGTGCCAGCAGCCCCGGCAGGGGCGCTATCTTCTCCTACGAGCAGTACTTC. It is translated as CASSPGRGAIFSYEQYF.

The rearrangement joins TRBV6-5 to TRBJ2-7, with D possibly being TRBD1 or TRBD2 (5 bases each). V dropped 2 bases and J dropped 2 bases, with 22 bases sitting between them. The CDR3 totals 18 residues. The germline V gene has CDR1 MNHEY and CDR2 SVGAGI. In DNA form, the CDR3 reads TGTGCCAGCAGTTACCCGAGAGGCGGGTCAGGGCAAGCCTACGAGCAGTACTTC. It encodes CASSYPRGGSGQAYEQYF.

This clonotype was seen more than once but under ten times. The chain couples TRBV7-9 to TRBJ1-2; possible D gene TRBD1, 5 bases. V was clipped by 8 bases and J by 5 bases, with 15 bases between them. Germline values: CDR1 SEHNR, CDR2 FQNEAQ (reference sequence). CDR3 size: 13 residues. The CDR3 is CASAWGDHYGYTF. The CDR3 bases are TGTGCCAGCGCTTGGGGGGATCATTATGGCTACACCTTC.

The V call is TRBV4-3, the J call TRBJ2-1; maybe TRBD1 (6 bases). Germline-derived CDR1 and CDR2 are LGHNA and YSLEER. The V end was cut by 4 bases, the J end by 12 bases, with 22 bases between. This CDR3 contains 15 residues. The CDR3 DNA sequence: TGCGCCAGCAGCCTCCGGGACAACCAACTCCGTGGGCAGTTCTTC. Translated: CASSLRDNQLRGQFF.

This clonotype occurred a few times. This chain connects TRBV27 to TRBJ2-7, with 10 bases that match TRBD2. V lost 9 bases, J lost 2 bases, and 7 bases stayed unmatched. Germline CDR1 is MNHEY and CDR2 is SMNVEV (reference sequence). CDR3 length: 14 residues. In DNA form, the CDR3 reads TGTGCCAGACAACCCCTAGCGGGGGCCTACGAGCAGTACTTC. It specifies CARQPLAGAYEQYF.

The chain uses TRBV18 and TRBJ2-1, with no clear D. V gave up 1 base and J gave up 4 bases, with 5 bases separating them. In germline, CDR1 is KGHSH, CDR2 LQKENI. The CDR3 totals 13 residues. The CDR3 nucleotides read TGTGCCAGCTCACCACAGGTTTACAATGAGCAGTTCTTC. It codes for CASSPQVYNEQFF.